Shown below are 14 T cell receptor beta chains from a single sample sequenced in a study of early T cells in non-severe SARS-CoV-2 infection. Using its own MiXCR run on the 5' RACE reads, TCRdb lists one record per CDR3 protein. Among about 80,000 distinct CDR3 sequences listed, 11% were seen once. Sequencing used whole blood. Every receptor here comes from an adult who was a healthcare worker with PCR-confirmed SARS-CoV-2 infection or an uninfected control (not recorded which).

This clonotype was counted ten times or more. V usage is TRBV30 and J usage is TRBJ1-1; tentatively, D is TRBD1 (5 bases). V was cut by 5 bases and J by 1 base, with 5 bases left in between. This CDR3 is 11 amino acids long. The germline V gene encodes CDR1 GTSNPN and CDR2 SVGIG (reference sequence). CDR3 in amino acids: CAWGGNTEAFF. The CDR3 DNA sequence: TGTGCCTGGGGGGGGAACACTGAAGCTTTCTTT.

This clonotype appeared many times. V and J are TRBV20-1 and TRBJ1-2; weak D call: TRBD1 (6 bases). The CDR3 runs 14 residues. Trimming shortened V by 3 bases and J by 4 bases, and 15 bases separated the two germline ends. Germline assignment: CDR1 DFQATT and CDR2 SNEGSKA (reference sequence). The CDR3 is CSARVIGGGYGYTF. CDR3 in DNA: TGCAGTGCTAGGGTGATAGGAGGGGGCTATGGCTACACCTTC.

The V and J genes are TRBV12-3 or TRBV12-4 and TRBJ2-7, with D uncertain. With 0 bases removed from V and 6 bases from J, the gap between germline ends came to 6 bases. CDR3 length: 12 residues. CDR3 sequence reads: CASSLAGFEQYF. CDR3 nucleotides: TGTGCCAGCAGTTTAGCGGGGTTCGAGCAGTACTTC.

In its sample, this clonotype was seen a few times. The V call is TRBV3-1, the J call TRBJ1-5; 8 bases match TRBD1. V shed 0 bases and J 3 bases; nucleotides not matched to a gene: 7. The CDR3 has 17 residues. Germline V gene data show CDR1 as LGHDT and CDR2 as YNNKEL (reference sequence). The CDR3 loop reads CASSQDQVTGANQPQHF. DNA of the CDR3: TGTGCCAGCAGCCAAGATCAAGTGACAGGGGCCAATCAGCCCCAGCATTTT.

The V gene is TRBV18, the J gene TRBJ2-1; D unclear. The germline V gene encodes CDR1 KGHSH and CDR2 LQKENI. The CDR3 is 16 amino acids. V was trimmed by 0 bases and J by 6 bases, leaving 15 bases between them. The CDR3 DNA sequence: TGTGCCAGCTCACCACCGGGCCTCCGAACCGGCAATGAGCAGTTCTTC. Protein: CASSPPGLRTGNEQFF.

This clonotype was observed a few times. The V and J genes are TRBV2 and TRBJ2-4; TRBD1 or TRBD2 may be the D gene (5 bases each). CDR1 and CDR2 from the germline V gene are SNHLY and FYNNEI. The CDR3 has 11 amino acids. V was pared by 8 bases and J by 9 bases, with 11 bases between. The CDR3: CASRRDGIQYF. The CDR3 bases are TGTGCCAGCCGCAGGGACGGCATTCAGTACTTC.

A few counts support this clonotype. The CDR3: CATSGRTRGDPLSSTDTQYF. Here the CDR3 DNA reads TGTGCCACCAGTGGCCGGACTCGCGGGGACCCACTTTCCAGCACAGATACGCAGTATTTT. The V gene is TRBV24-1, the J gene TRBJ2-3; D possibly corresponds to TRBD2 (6 bases). Trimming removed 5 bases from V and 0 bases from J, with 26 bases in between. The CDR3 has 20 residues. CDR1 KGHDR and CDR2 SFDVKD come from the germline V gene.

CDR3 in amino acids: CASSPDGINYGYTF. In DNA form, the CDR3 reads TGTGCCAGCAGCCCGGACGGAATTAACTATGGCTACACCTTC. V and J are TRBV28 and TRBJ1-2; D call uncertain. Germline assignment: CDR1 MDHEN and CDR2 SYDVKM. V dropped 6 bases and J dropped 1 base, with 12 bases sitting between them. The CDR3 has 14 amino acids.

Many counts were recorded for this clonotype. The chain joins TRBV29-1 to TRBJ2-1; 14 positions agree with TRBD2. This CDR3 is 14 amino acids long. The germline gives CDR1 SQVTM, CDR2 ANQGSEA. Trimming removed 7 bases from V and 9 bases from J; junction bases left unmatched: 8. The CDR3 coding sequence is TGCAGCGCCGGACTAGCGGGGGGACCCGGTGAGCAGTTCTTC. It specifies CSAGLAGGPGEQFF.

The chain is built from TRBV5-1 and TRBJ2-5; D possibly matches TRBD1 or TRBD2 (5 bases each). Trimming removed 3 bases from V and 5 bases from J, with 20 bases in between. The germline V gene has CDR1 SGHRS and CDR2 YFSETQ. The CDR3 is 16 residues long. CDR3 loop: CASSYPPGDLGETQYF. As DNA, the CDR3 is TGCGCCAGCAGCTACCCACCCGGGGACCTGGGGGAGACCCAGTACTTC. Full variable domain (remainder filled in from reference TRBV5-1 and TRBJ2-5): KAGVTQTPRYLIKTRGQQVTLSCSPISGHRSVSWYQQTPGQGLQFLFEYFSETQRNKGNFPGRFSGRQFSNSRSEMNVSTLELGDSALYLCASSYPPGDLGETQYFGPGTRLLVL.

This clonotype has at least ten counts. This chain uses TRBV2 with TRBJ2-6; the D is unclear. CDR1 SNHLY and CDR2 FYNNEI come from the germline V gene. With 2 bases removed from V and 5 bases from J, the gap between germline ends came to 4 bases. CDR3 length equals 13 residues. The CDR3 DNA reads as TGTGCCAGCAGTGAATTGAGGGCCAACGTCCTGACTTTC. It translates to CASSELRANVLTF.

This clonotype was found a few times. The gene calls are TRBV10-3 and TRBJ1-2; D unresolved. This CDR3 region has 15 residues. With 6 bases removed from V and 7 bases from J, the gap between germline ends came to 21 bases. CDR1 ENHRY and CDR2 SYGVKD come from the germline V gene. CDR3 loop: CAIRGAHLEFSGYTF. CDR3 bases: TGTGCCATCAGGGGCGCCCACCTGGAATTCTCTGGCTACACCTTC.

V and J are TRBV5-6 and TRBJ1-2; D is undetermined. The CDR3 length is 13 residues. With 2 bases removed from V and 0 bases from J, the gap between germline ends came to 5 bases. The V gene's germline CDR1 is SGHDT and CDR2 YYEEEE. CDR3 sequence: CASSFGANYGYTF. CDR3 nucleotides: TGTGCCAGCAGCTTCGGAGCTAACTATGGCTACACCTTC.

The chain combines TRBV20-1 with TRBJ2-4; 9 positions match TRBD1. Germline lookup yields CDR1 DFQATT and CDR2 SNEGSKA (reference sequence). This CDR3 has 12 residues. The CDR3 region is CSPRQGENIQYF. As DNA, the CDR3 is TGCAGCCCCCGACAGGGGGAAAACATTCAGTACTTC.